This TCR beta chain was recorded in a study of cytomegalovirus exposure and HLA in healthy donors. General study results and limits: There were 150 to 200 TCR beta chains listed as cytomegalovirus-associated. Some public TCRs appeared in many individuals, while most sequences were rare. Most of the TCR beta V segments (in an earlier analysis) were productive either about 87% or about 30% of the time.

The CDR3 runs 16 residues. The germline V gene has CDR1 MNHEY and CDR2 SMNVEV (reference sequence). V lost 0 bases, J lost 3 bases, and 3 bases stayed unmatched. Though nominally healthy at sampling, donors likely had unrecorded immune exposures. Comments on this clone: Its target is unknown.

The PCR used 60 Vbeta and 13 Jbeta primers. Only in-frame clones appear in the TCRdb table, and some are missing; sequencing was by immunoSEQ multiplex PCR. The sample includes a few hundred thousand clones, about four fifths of them seen just once. Sequences were obtained from PBMCs. The V gene is TRBV27, the J gene TRBJ2-3; TRBD2 matches at 10 bases. This receptor was obtained from a girl aged 2 to 9 in good health and CMV-seronegative. For the CDR3, the DNA is TGTGCCAGCAGTTTATCTAGCGGGGGGAGGACAGATACGCAGTATTTT. As protein: CASSLSSGGRTDTQYF.